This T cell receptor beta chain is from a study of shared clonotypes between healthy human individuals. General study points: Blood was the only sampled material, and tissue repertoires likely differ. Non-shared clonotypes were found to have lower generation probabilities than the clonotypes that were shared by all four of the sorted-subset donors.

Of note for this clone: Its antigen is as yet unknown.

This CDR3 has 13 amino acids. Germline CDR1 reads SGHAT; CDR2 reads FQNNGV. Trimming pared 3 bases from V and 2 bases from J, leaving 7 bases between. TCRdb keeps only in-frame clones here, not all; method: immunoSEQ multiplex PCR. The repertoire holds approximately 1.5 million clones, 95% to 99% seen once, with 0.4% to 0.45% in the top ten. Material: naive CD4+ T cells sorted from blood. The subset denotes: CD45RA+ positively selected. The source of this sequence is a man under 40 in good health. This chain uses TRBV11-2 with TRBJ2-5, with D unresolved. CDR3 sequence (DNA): TGTGCCAGCAGCTTCCTATCACAAGAGACCCAGTACTTC. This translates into CASSFLSQETQYF.